This T cell receptor (beta chain) was recovered during a study of human T cells and chemical hapten exposure. On the study more broadly: Patients had diphenylcyclopropenone applied to the scalp weekly throughout the approximately 25-week study.

V lost 2 bases and J lost 0, with 7 bases in between. CDR3 length: 14 residues. From germline, CDR1 is SNHLY and CDR2 FYNNEI. Sample time point: pre-sensitization, week 0. The treatment denotes: therapeutic diphenylcyclopropenone sensitization with weekly scalp DPC. This clonotype was observed many times. Its antigen is as yet unknown. Study findings and constraints: Alopecia was present in the donors, so their immune response may differ from healthy people's. With patch test score, the counts of PT1 expanded TCRs showed a positive correlation.

One entry per CDR3 protein, called by TCRdb with MiXCR from the RACE reads. There are approximately 370,000 distinct CDR3 sequences in the sample; 5.5% occur only once, and about 8.2% lies in the top ten. This chain links TRBV2 with TRBJ2-5; D not resolved. The sequence was obtained from a woman aged 18 to 35 with alopecia areata. Some clones in this sample may be carry-over from other donors' samples. The material was whole blood, obtained in connection with sensitization to the hapten diphenylcyclopropenone (DPC). CDR3 in DNA: TGTGCCAGCAGTGAACTGGGGAACCAAGAGACCCAGTACTTC. Its protein product is CASSELGNQETQYF.